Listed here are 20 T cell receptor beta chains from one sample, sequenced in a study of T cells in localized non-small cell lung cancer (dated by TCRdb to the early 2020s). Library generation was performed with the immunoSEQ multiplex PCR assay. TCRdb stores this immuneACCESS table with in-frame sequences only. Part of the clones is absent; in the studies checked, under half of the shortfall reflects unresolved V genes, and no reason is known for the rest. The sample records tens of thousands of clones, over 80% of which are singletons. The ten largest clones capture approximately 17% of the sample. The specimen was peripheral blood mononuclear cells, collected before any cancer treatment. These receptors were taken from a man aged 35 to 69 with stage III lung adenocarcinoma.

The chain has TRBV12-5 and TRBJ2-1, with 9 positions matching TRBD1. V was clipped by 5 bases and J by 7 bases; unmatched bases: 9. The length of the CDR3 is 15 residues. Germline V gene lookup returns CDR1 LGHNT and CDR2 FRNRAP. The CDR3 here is CASGATGTGMNEQFF. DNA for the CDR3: TGTGCTAGTGGTGCCACCGGGACAGGGATGAATGAGCAGTTCTTC.

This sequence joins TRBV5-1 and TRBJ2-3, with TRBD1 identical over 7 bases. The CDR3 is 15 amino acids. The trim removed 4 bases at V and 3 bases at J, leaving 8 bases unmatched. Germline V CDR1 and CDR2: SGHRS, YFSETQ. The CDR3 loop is CASSLGQKKTDTQYF. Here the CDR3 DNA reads TGCGCCAGCAGCCTGGGACAGAAGAAAACAGATACGCAGTATTTT.

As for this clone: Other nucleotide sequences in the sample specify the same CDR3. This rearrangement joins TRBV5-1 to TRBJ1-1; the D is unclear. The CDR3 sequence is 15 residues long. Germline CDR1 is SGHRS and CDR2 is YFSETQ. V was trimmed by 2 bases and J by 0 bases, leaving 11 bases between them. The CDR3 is CASSLNVPVNTEAFF. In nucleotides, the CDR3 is TGCGCCAGCAGCTTAAACGTGCCAGTGAACACTGAAGCTTTCTTT.

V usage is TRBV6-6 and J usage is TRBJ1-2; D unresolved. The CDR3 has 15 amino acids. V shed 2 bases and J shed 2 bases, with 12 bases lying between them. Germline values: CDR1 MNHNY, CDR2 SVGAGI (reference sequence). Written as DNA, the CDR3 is TGTGCCAGCAGTTACGGCAGCCAAGAGAACTATGGCTACACCTTC. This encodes CASSYGSQENYGYTF.

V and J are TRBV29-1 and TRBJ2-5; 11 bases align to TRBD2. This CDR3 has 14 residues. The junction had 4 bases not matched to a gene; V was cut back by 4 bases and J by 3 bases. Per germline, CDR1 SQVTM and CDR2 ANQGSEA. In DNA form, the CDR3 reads TGCAGCGTTGTTGGTAGCGGGAGGGAAGAGACCCAGTACTTC. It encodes CSVVGSGREETQYF.

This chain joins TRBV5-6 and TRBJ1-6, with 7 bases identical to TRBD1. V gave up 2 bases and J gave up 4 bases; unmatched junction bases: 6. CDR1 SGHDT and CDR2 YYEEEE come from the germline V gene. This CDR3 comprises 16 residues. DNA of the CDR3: TGTGCCAGCAGCTTAGCGGGACAGCCTTATAATTCACCCCTCCACTTT. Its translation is CASSLAGQPYNSPLHF. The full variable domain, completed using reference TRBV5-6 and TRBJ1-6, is DAGVTQSPTHLIKTRGQQVTLRCSPKSGHDTVSWYQQALGQGPQFIFQYYEEEERQRGNFPDRFSGHQFPNYSSELNVNALLLGDSALYLCASSLAGQPYNSPLHFGNGTRLTVT.

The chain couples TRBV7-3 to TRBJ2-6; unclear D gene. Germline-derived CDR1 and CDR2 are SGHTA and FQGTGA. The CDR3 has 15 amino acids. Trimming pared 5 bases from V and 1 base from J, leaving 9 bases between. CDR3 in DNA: TGTGCCAGCAGCGCCGGATCATCTGGGGCCAACGTCCTGACTTTC. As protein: CASSAGSSGANVLTF.

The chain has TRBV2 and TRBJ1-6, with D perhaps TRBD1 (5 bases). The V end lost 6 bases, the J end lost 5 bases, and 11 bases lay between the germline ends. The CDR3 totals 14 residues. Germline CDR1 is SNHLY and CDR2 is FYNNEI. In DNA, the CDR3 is TGTGCCAGCAGCACGGGACGGAATAATTCACCCCTCCACTTT. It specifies CASSTGRNNSPLHF. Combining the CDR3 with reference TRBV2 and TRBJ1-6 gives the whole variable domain EPEVTQTPSHQVTQMGQEVILRCVPISNHLYFYWYRQILGQKVEFLVSFYNNEISEKSEIFDDQFSVERPDGSNFTLKIRSTKLEDSAMYFCASSTGRNNSPLHFGNGTRLTVT.

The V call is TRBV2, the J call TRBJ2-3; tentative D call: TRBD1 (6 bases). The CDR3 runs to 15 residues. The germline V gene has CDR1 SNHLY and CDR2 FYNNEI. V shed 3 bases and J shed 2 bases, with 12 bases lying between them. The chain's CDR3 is CASSDGQLDTDTQYF. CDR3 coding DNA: TGTGCCAGCAGTGACGGACAGCTCGACACAGATACGCAGTATTTT.

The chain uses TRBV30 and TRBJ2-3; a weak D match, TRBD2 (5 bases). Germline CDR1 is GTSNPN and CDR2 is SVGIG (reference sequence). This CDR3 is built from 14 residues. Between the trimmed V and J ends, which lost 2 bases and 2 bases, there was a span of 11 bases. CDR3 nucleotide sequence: TGTGCCTGGAGTCGGCGGGCCCTCACAGATACGCAGTATTTT. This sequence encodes CAWSRRALTDTQYF.

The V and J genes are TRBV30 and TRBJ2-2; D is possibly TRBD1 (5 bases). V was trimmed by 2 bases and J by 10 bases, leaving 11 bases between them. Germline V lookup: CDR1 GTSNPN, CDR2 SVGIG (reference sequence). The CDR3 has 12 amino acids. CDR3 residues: CAWSRQFPELFF. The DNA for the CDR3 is TGTGCCTGGAGTCGACAGTTCCCGGAGCTGTTTTTT.

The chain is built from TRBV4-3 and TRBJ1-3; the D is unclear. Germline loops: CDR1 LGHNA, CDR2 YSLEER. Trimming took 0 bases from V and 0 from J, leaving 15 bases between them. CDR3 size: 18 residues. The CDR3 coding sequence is TGCGCCAGCAGCCAAGAACCTTTCGGTACAGTCTCTGGAAACACCATATATTTT. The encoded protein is CASSQEPFGTVSGNTIYF.

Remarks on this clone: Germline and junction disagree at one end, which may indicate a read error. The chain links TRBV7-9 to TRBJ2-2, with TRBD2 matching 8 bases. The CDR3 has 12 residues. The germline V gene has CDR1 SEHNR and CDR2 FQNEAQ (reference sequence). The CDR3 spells CASSLVAAGEIF. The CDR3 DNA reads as TGTGCCAGCAGCTTAGTTGCAGCGGGGGAGATTTTT.

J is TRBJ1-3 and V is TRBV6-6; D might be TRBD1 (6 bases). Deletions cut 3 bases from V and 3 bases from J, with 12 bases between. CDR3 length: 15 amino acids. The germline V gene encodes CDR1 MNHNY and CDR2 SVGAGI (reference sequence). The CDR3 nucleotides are TGTGCCAGCAGTTATACAGGAGGGGGTGGAAACACCATATATTTT. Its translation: CASSYTGGGGNTIYF.

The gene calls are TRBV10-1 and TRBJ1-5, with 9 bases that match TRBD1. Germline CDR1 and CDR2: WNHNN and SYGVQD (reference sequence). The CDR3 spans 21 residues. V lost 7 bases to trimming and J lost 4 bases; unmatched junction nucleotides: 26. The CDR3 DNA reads TGCGCCAGCACCTGGGGTTTCGAGTATAGGGACAGGGCGTCGCGGAATCAGCCCCAGCATTTT. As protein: CASTWGFEYRDRASRNQPQHF.

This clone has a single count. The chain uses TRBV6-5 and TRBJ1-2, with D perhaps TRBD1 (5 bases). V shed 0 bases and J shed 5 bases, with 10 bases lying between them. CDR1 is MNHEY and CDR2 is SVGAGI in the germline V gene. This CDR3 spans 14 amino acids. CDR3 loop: CASSYSDIRYGYTF. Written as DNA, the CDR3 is TGTGCCAGCAGTTACTCGGACATACGTTATGGCTACACCTTC.

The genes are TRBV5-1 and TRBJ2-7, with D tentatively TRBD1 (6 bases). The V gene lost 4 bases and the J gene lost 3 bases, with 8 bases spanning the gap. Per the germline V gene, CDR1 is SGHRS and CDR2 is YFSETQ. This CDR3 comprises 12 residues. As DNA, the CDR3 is TGCGCCAGCAGCCCGGACAGCTACGAGCAGTACTTC. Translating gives CASSPDSYEQYF.

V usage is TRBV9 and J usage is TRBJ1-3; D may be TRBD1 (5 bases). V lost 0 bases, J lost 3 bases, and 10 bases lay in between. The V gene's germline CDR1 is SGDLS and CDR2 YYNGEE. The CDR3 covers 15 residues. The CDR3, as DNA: TGTGCCAGCAGCGTAGAAGGGGTTTTTGGAAACACCATATATTTT. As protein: CASSVEGVFGNTIYF.

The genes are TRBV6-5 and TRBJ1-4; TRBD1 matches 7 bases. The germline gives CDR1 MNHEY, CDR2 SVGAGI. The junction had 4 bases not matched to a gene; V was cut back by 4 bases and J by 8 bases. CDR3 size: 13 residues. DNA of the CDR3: TGTGCCAGCAGTTCCCCGGGACAGGAAAAACTGTTTTTT. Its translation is CASSSPGQEKLFF.

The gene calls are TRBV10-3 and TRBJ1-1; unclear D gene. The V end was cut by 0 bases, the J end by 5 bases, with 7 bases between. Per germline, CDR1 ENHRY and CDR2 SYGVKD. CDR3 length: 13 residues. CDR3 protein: CAISESGETEAFF. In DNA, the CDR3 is TGTGCCATCAGTGAGTCTGGGGAAACTGAAGCTTTCTTT.